The sequence of this T cell receptor (beta chain) was determined in a study of cytomegalovirus exposure and HLA in healthy donors. The CDR3 is 14 residues long. Trimming cost V 10 bases and J 5 bases; bases outside gene matches: 11. CDR1 and CDR2 from the germline V gene are LNHDA and SQIVND (reference sequence). Vbeta (60) and Jbeta (13) primers were used in the PCR. Assay: immunoSEQ multiplex PCR; the TCRdb copy retains only in-frame clones and omits some. The sample shows 150,000 to 200,000 clones, around four fifths of them seen only once. Sequencing input: PBMCs. The sequence derives from a male donor in good health and CMV-seropositive. The rearrangement uses TRBV19 and TRBJ1-1, with 9 bases aligning to TRBD1. CDR3 DNA sequence: TGTGCCACCCACTCGTACGACAGGGGGACTGAAGCTTTCTTT. Translation: CATHSYDRGTEAFF.